This T cell receptor beta chain was sequenced for a study of T cell responses to AZD1222 COVID-19 vaccine. Study-level results: Most donors were white British, females outnumbered males, and clonal diversity was possibly underestimated. Vaccine-associated CD4 TCRs spanned spike, dominant at 160-218 and 743-854. Receipt of two AZD1222 doses was followed by a rise in Spike-specific TCR breadth and depth. Only after the peak T cell response were repertoires sampled.

Worth noting for this clone: What it recognizes is unknown.

CDR1 and CDR2 from the germline V gene are GTSNPN and SVGIG (reference sequence). CDR3 length: 12 residues. Between the trimmed V and J ends, which lost 0 bases and 7 bases, there was a span of 10 bases. Libraries were prepared by immunoSEQ multiplex PCR; TCRdb keeps only in-frame clonotypes and omits some of them. The repertoire has some 52,000 clones, roughly 87% of them found once; the top ten carry approximately 2.4%. Source: peripheral blood, taken 28 days after the second AZD1222 dose. The rearrangement uses TRBV30 and TRBJ2-7, with D unresolved. The TCR sequence derives from an adult who received the AZD1222 COVID-19 vaccine. The CDR3 region is CAWSVQLPEQYF. CDR3 DNA: TGTGCCTGGAGTGTACAACTTCCAGAGCAGTACTTC.